The clone carrying this TCR beta chain has more than one count but fewer than ten. Antigen specificity is unknown. V gave up 3 bases and J gave up 0 bases, with 11 bases separating them. The CDR3 contains 15 residues. Germline CDR1 and CDR2: MDHEN and SYDVKM. TCRdb re-analysed the 5' RACE reads in MiXCR, keeping a single row per CDR3 protein. The repertoire holds hundreds of thousands of distinct CDR3 sequences, with approximately 7% as singletons. The sample belongs to a study of identical twins. Study-level findings and limits: Donors were not followed over many years; analysis was cross-sectional.

In every case, the donor was a healthy Caucasian. The sample was also linked to a second study, of yellow fever vaccine responses in identical twins.

This sequence originates from a woman aged 18 to 35 in good health. The chain combines TRBV28 with TRBJ1-2; unclear D gene. Sequences were obtained from memory (CD45RO+) T cells sorted from blood. Here the CDR3 DNA reads TGTGCCAGCAGTTTCGGGCGACCAGCTAACTATGGCTACACCTTC. Its translation is CASSFGRPANYGYTF.